Each of the 25 T cell receptor beta chains below was sequenced from the same sample in a study of T cells in Graves' hyperthyroidism and ophthalmopathy. Researchers took RNA transcripts and amplified the TCR beta CDR3 regions from them. HTBI primers drove first-round RT-PCR of the TCR CDR3. TCRdb redid the calling of the multiplex PCR reads with MiXCR, one entry per CDR3 protein. The sample has 380,000 or so distinct CDR3 sequences, over 11% seen once. The specimen sequenced was blood. The receptor set was obtained from a woman aged 25 to 39 with Graves' hyperthyroidism.

This clonotype was counted at least ten times. The chain couples TRBV28 to TRBJ2-3, with D uncertain. Between the trimmed V and J ends, which lost 7 bases and 3 bases, there was a span of 17 bases. CDR3 length: 15 residues. The germline V gene has CDR1 MDHEN and CDR2 SYDVKM. The CDR3 DNA sequence: TGTGCCAGCACTCTGAGGCCCTCCCGGACAGATACGCAGTATTTT. This codes for CASTLRPSRTDTQYF.

The chain recombines TRBV10-3 with TRBJ2-7, with D unresolved. Germline V gene data show CDR1 as ENHRY and CDR2 as SYGVKD. Trimming took 7 bases from V and 5 from J, leaving 12 bases between them. This CDR3 spans 12 amino acids. CDR3 protein: CAINDPSNEQYF. CDR3 DNA: TGTGCCATCAACGACCCCAGCAACGAGCAGTACTTC.

This clonotype was observed a handful of times. The chain couples TRBV20-1 to TRBJ2-3; D is possibly TRBD2 (6 bases). Germline values: CDR1 DFQATT, CDR2 SNEGSKA (reference sequence). The V and J ends lost 3 bases and 0 bases respectively, with 13 bases between them. The CDR3 has 15 residues. This chain's CDR3 is CSASPAGPSTDTQYF. DNA for the CDR3: TGCAGTGCTAGTCCAGCGGGCCCTAGCACAGATACGCAGTATTTT.

This clonotype has more than one count but fewer than ten. The V gene is TRBV7-3, the J gene TRBJ2-3; weak D call: TRBD2 (6 bases). The germline V gene encodes CDR1 SGHTA and CDR2 FQGTGA. This CDR3 region has 16 residues. Trimming took off 10 bases at V and 2 bases at J, with 22 bases between the two ends. The CDR3 DNA reads TGTGCCATTCATCATGACCGGGAGCCTAACACAGATACGCAGTATTTT. Protein sequence: CAIHHDREPNTDTQYF.

V is TRBV24-1 and J is TRBJ1-2; D is uncertain. Germline loops: CDR1 KGHDR, CDR2 SFDVKD. The CDR3 covers 12 residues. Trimming removed 9 bases from V and 0 bases from J, with 7 bases in between. The CDR3 region is CATSRTNYGYTF. The DNA for the CDR3 is TGTGCCACCTCAAGGACTAACTATGGCTACACCTTC.

The rearrangement joins TRBV10-2 to TRBJ2-5, with TRBD2 matching 7 bases. Germline V gene lookup returns CDR1 WSHSY and CDR2 SAAADI. Trimming removed 4 bases from V and 2 bases from J; junction bases left unmatched: 7. The CDR3 contains 15 residues. The DNA of the CDR3 is TGCGCCAGCAGTGGGACTAGAGTAGGGCAAGAGACCCAGTACTTC. Translated: CASSGTRVGQETQYF.

In its sample, this clonotype was seen many times. The chain joins TRBV6-2 or TRBV6-3 to TRBJ1-4, with D possibly TRBD1 on 5 matching bases. The CDR3 sequence is 14 residues long. The V and J ends lost 7 bases and 3 bases respectively, with 12 bases between them. From germline, CDR1 is MNHEY and CDR2 SVGEGT. The DNA for the CDR3 is TGTGCCAGCACCTCCGTGACAGCTAATGAAAAACTGTTTTTT. Residues: CASTSVTANEKLFF.

This clonotype has at least ten counts. The V gene is TRBV6-2 or TRBV6-3, the J gene TRBJ2-1; unclear D gene. Trimming pared 7 bases from V and 9 bases from J, leaving 13 bases between. This CDR3 has 12 residues. From germline, CDR1 is MNHEY and CDR2 SVGEGT. CDR3 protein: CASTDPGSEQFF. DNA of the CDR3: TGTGCCAGCACGGACCCAGGAAGTGAGCAGTTCTTC.

This clonotype was counted between two and nine times. This chain joins TRBV19 and TRBJ2-1, with 11 bases lining up with TRBD2. J gave up 6 bases and V 6 bases, and 10 bases lay outside the gene matches. Germline CDR1 reads LNHDA; CDR2 reads SQIVND (reference sequence). The CDR3 runs to 16 residues. The DNA for the CDR3 is TGTGCCAGTAGGCTAAACCCCGGGACTAGCGGCAATGAGCAGTTCTTC. It translates to CASRLNPGTSGNEQFF.

The sample holds many counts of this clonotype. This chain links TRBV5-1 with TRBJ2-7; possible D gene TRBD2, 6 bases. This CDR3 is 15 amino acids long. CDR1 and CDR2 from the germline V gene are SGHRS and YFSETQ. V shed 1 base and J shed 0 bases, with 11 bases lying between them. The CDR3 DNA follows: TGCGCCAGCAGCTTGAAGGGAGGCATCTCCTACGAGCAGTACTTC. Its translation is CASSLKGGISYEQYF.

This clonotype appeared many times. This sequence joins TRBV20-1 and TRBJ2-3; 8 nucleotides match TRBD2. Trimming took 3 bases from V and 9 from J; bases not matched to a gene: 14. The CDR3 spans 15 residues. Per germline, CDR1 DFQATT and CDR2 SNEGSKA (reference sequence). CDR3 loop: CSARMSGGTSGTQYF. In DNA form, the CDR3 reads TGCAGTGCTAGGATGAGCGGGGGAACCTCGGGGACGCAGTATTTT.

Details on this clonotype: With a much larger clone just one base away, this may be a read error. The chain links TRBV12-3 or TRBV12-4 to TRBJ1-2, with D perhaps matching TRBD1 (6 bases). The CDR3 runs to 15 residues. As DNA, the CDR3 is TGTGCCTGCAGTTTGGGGGGCGTATTAAACTATGGCTACACCTTC. Translation gives CACSLGGVLNYGYTF.

This clonotype has at least ten counts. The V gene is TRBV9, the J gene TRBJ2-2, with TRBD1 identical over 8 bases. The CDR3 runs to 16 residues. Trimming removed 3 bases from V and 7 bases from J; junction bases left unmatched: 11. Germline V CDR1 and CDR2: SGDLS, YYNGEE. The CDR3 region is CASSAMGQAEFGELFF. As DNA, the CDR3 is TGTGCCAGCAGCGCGATGGGACAGGCGGAGTTCGGGGAGCTGTTTTTT.

This clonotype has more than one count but fewer than ten. The chain couples TRBV5-1 to TRBJ1-2; D remains unclear. V lost 5 bases to trimming and J lost 8 bases, with 19 bases between them. CDR3 size: 14 residues. Germline assignment: CDR1 SGHRS and CDR2 YFSETQ. This CDR3 is CASSPLLVTEGYTF. CDR3 nucleotide sequence: TGCGCCAGCAGTCCTCTTCTAGTCACTGAGGGCTACACCTTC.

V gene TRBV20-1 combines with J gene TRBJ1-5; D is ambiguous. Trimming removed 1 base from V and 3 bases from J, with 7 bases in between. The germline V gene encodes CDR1 DFQATT and CDR2 SNEGSKA (reference sequence). The CDR3 is made up of 13 amino acids. DNA of the CDR3: TGCAGTGCTAGAGTGGGATTCAATCAGCCCCAGCATTTT. It specifies CSARVGFNQPQHF.

This clonotype was counted ten times or more. The chain uses TRBV20-1 and TRBJ2-7; the match to TRBD2 covers 12 bases. The length of the CDR3 is 13 residues. The germline V gene encodes CDR1 DFQATT and CDR2 SNEGSKA (reference sequence). V trimming: 3 bases; J trimming: 5 bases; junction bases outside the gene matches: 2. The CDR3 loop is CSARTSGSHEQYF. The CDR3 bases are TGCAGTGCTAGGACTAGCGGGAGCCACGAGCAGTACTTC.

In this sample, this clonotype turned up many times. The chain uses TRBV28 and TRBJ2-2; TRBD1 or TRBD2 may be the D gene (5 bases each). Germline V lookup: CDR1 MDHEN, CDR2 SYDVKM. V was trimmed by 7 bases and J by 1 base, leaving 10 bases between them. This CDR3 spans 14 amino acids. CDR3 in DNA: TGTGCCAGCACCATTGGGGGGAACACCGGGGAGCTGTTTTTT. Residues: CASTIGGNTGELFF.

Many counts were recorded for this clonotype. The rearrangement uses TRBV11-2 and TRBJ2-5, with TRBD1 matching over 7 bases. Germline CDR1 and CDR2: SGHAT and FQNNGV. This CDR3 is 13 amino acids long. Losses at the gene ends were 5 bases for V and 5 bases for J; bases not matched to a gene: 5. This chain's CDR3 is CASSPPGGETQYF. The CDR3 DNA reads TGTGCCAGCAGCCCGCCAGGGGGTGAGACCCAGTACTTC.

This clonotype was counted only a few times. This chain links TRBV5-1 with TRBJ2-1; possibly TRBD2 for D (5 bases). This CDR3 spans 14 amino acids. The germline gives CDR1 SGHRS, CDR2 YFSETQ. The ends were cut back, 0 bases at V and 9 bases at J, with 13 bases in the middle. CDR3 bases: TGCGCCAGCAGCTTGGCCCAAGGACTGGCTGAGCAGTTCTTC. This sequence encodes CASSLAQGLAEQFF. The variable domain in full, with the rest retrieved from reference TRBV5-1 and TRBJ2-1, is KAGVTQTPRYLIKTRGQQVTLSCSPISGHRSVSWYQQTPGQGLQFLFEYFSETQRNKGNFPGRFSGRQFSNSRSEMNVSTLELGDSALYLCASSLAQGLAEQFFGPGTRLTVL.

This clonotype was observed many times. CDR3 in DNA: TGTGCCAGCAGCCCCCTTTTGGGGTTCCAAGAGACCCAGTACTTC. Translating it yields CASSPLLGFQETQYF. This chain connects TRBV11-2 to TRBJ2-5; D gene unclear. This CDR3 has 15 amino acids. Germline V CDR1 and CDR2: SGHAT, FQNNGV. Trimming cost V 5 bases and J 1 base, with 14 bases left between them.

The chain recombines TRBV29-1 with TRBJ1-1; no firm D call. V gave up 4 bases and J gave up 1 base, with 10 bases separating them. Germline CDR1 is SQVTM and CDR2 is ANQGSEA. The CDR3 contains 13 residues. The CDR3 DNA sequence: TGCAGCGTTGTCGGGTGGGGGAACACTGAAGCTTTCTTT. It codes for CSVVGWGNTEAFF.

This clonotype has ten or more counts. The V and J genes are TRBV9 and TRBJ2-7; the D is unclear. The germline gives CDR1 SGDLS, CDR2 YYNGEE. Trimming stripped 3 bases from V and 5 bases from J, with 12 bases between. This CDR3 is 13 amino acids long. The DNA for the CDR3 is TGTGCCAGCAGCGGTCCGTACGTGAACGAGCAGTACTTC. It specifies CASSGPYVNEQYF.

This chain connects TRBV5-1 to TRBJ2-5; D may be TRBD1 or TRBD2 (5 bases each). The germline V gene encodes CDR1 SGHRS and CDR2 YFSETQ. This CDR3 has 16 amino acids. Between the trimmed V and J ends, which lost 4 bases and 1 base, there was a span of 17 bases. The CDR3 region has the DNA TGCGCCAGCAGCCCCATGGGGTCAGGGAGCCAAGAGACCCAGTACTTC. Translated, it gives CASSPMGSGSQETQYF.

This clonotype was picked up a small number of times. The V and J genes are TRBV7-2 and TRBJ2-4; the match to TRBD2 covers 7 bases. The CDR3 runs to 18 residues. The J segment lost 1 base and the V segment lost 5 bases, leaving 14 bases of the junction unmatched. Germline CDR1 and CDR2: SGHTA and FQGNSA. The CDR3 reads CASSPFPPTSSAKNIQYF. The CDR3 region has the DNA TGTGCCAGCAGCCCGTTCCCCCCGACTAGCTCGGCCAAAAACATTCAGTACTTC.

Of note for this clonotype: This may come from a read error, since a much larger clone is one base off. The gene calls are TRBV28 and TRBJ2-1, with TRBD2 as a possible D gene (5 bases). Trimming took 4 bases from V and 9 from J, leaving 13 bases between them. The CDR3 extends over 13 amino acids. Per the germline V gene, CDR1 is MDHEN and CDR2 is SYDVKM. The CDR3 is CASSSTPGSEQFF. The DNA of the CDR3 is TGTGCCAGCAGTTCCACCCCGGGGAGTGAGCAGTTCTTC.